Following are 27 T cell receptor beta chains from one sample sequenced in a study of blood T cell repertoires in COVID-19. Profiled with immunoSEQ multiplex PCR; TCRdb holds only in-frame clones, not every one. This sample has 190,000 or so clones, with about 93% found just once. The source material was peripheral blood. The origin of the receptors is a man aged 25-45 years with COVID-19, enrolled during active disease.

The gene calls are TRBV13 and TRBJ2-3, with 7 bases fitting TRBD1. CDR3 size: 16 residues. Germline trimming cut 5 bases from V and 2 bases from J; bases unmatched to any gene: 10. Germline V gene sequence: CDR1 PRHDT, CDR2 FYEKMQ (reference sequence). The CDR3 loop is CASSPKGQPFTDTQYF. The CDR3 bases are TGTGCCAGCAGCCCAAAGGGACAGCCCTTCACAGATACGCAGTATTTT.

The chain is built from TRBV7-9 and TRBJ1-2; possible D gene TRBD1, 6 bases. This CDR3 spans 15 amino acids. CDR1 and CDR2 (germline): SEHNR, FQNEAQ (reference sequence). The V and J ends lost 3 bases and 7 bases respectively, with 18 bases between them. CDR3 protein: CASSFANRVGGGYTF. In nucleotides, the CDR3 is TGTGCCAGCAGCTTCGCCAACAGGGTTGGAGGTGGCTACACCTTC.

The rearrangement joins TRBV14 to TRBJ1-1; D is possibly TRBD1 (6 bases). Between the trimmed V and J ends, which lost 4 bases and 5 bases, there was a span of 14 bases. The CDR3 runs to 14 residues. The V gene's germline CDR1 is SGHDN and CDR2 FVKESK. The CDR3, as DNA: TGTGCCAGCAGCCGTAACAGGGTGGGGACTGAAGCTTTCTTT. Its translation is CASSRNRVGTEAFF.

The V and J genes are TRBV11-2 and TRBJ1-6; maybe TRBD1 (6 bases). Germline CDR1 SGHAT, CDR2 FQNNGV. The CDR3 runs 16 residues. The V gene lost 3 bases and the J gene lost 2 bases, with 11 bases spanning the gap. This CDR3 is CASSLYGGTYNSPLHF. Here the CDR3 DNA reads TGTGCCAGCAGCTTGTATGGGGGCACCTATAATTCACCCCTCCACTTT.

This clone was seen a few times. The DNA of the CDR3 is TGTGCCAGCAGCCGCAGACCTTCGGCGGGGGGTGAAACAGATACGCAGTATTTT. Translating it yields CASSRRPSAGGETDTQYF. This sequence joins TRBV4-2 and TRBJ2-3, with TRBD2 identical over 8 bases. The ends lost 4 bases at V and 3 bases at J; junction bases unmatched: 15. CDR3 size: 18 residues. CDR1 and CDR2 (germline): LGHNA, YNFKEQ.

V gene TRBV5-1 combines with J gene TRBJ1-1; 8 positions agree with TRBD1. CDR3 length: 15 residues. CDR1 and CDR2 (germline): SGHRS, YFSETQ. The trim removed 4 bases at V and 0 bases at J, leaving 5 bases unmatched. DNA of the CDR3: TGCGCCAGCAGCCCGCAGGGGGCGGTGAACACTGAAGCTTTCTTT. Its protein product is CASSPQGAVNTEAFF. Supplemented by reference TRBV5-1 and TRBJ1-1, the full variable domain reads KAGVTQTPRYLIKTRGQQVTLSCSPISGHRSVSWYQQTPGQGLQFLFEYFSETQRNKGNFPGRFSGRQFSNSRSEMNVSTLELGDSALYLCASSPQGAVNTEAFFGQGTRLTVV.

A word on this clone: Sequence at one end of the junction differs from germline and may be a read error. The genes are TRBV11-2 and TRBJ1-6, with D unclear. Germline CDR1 is SGHAT and CDR2 is FQNNGV. The length of the CDR3 is 14 residues. Here the CDR3 reads CASSLVGVGSPLHF. DNA for the CDR3: TGTGCCAGCAGTTTAGTCGGGGTGGGCTCACCCCTCCACTTT.

V gene TRBV24-1 combines with J gene TRBJ1-1; the D is unclear. The CDR3 extends over 14 amino acids. The V and J ends lost 4 bases and 1 base respectively, with 9 bases between them. CDR1 KGHDR and CDR2 SFDVKD come from the germline V gene. The CDR3 nucleotides read TGTGCCACCAGTGAACATGCAGAGAACACTGAAGCTTTCTTT. Translation gives CATSEHAENTEAFF.

The chain combines TRBV7-9 with TRBJ1-4; D unresolved. The CDR3 contains 14 residues. Trimming pared 6 bases from V and 0 bases from J, leaving 8 bases between. CDR1 and CDR2 from the germline V gene are SEHNR and FQNEAQ (reference sequence). The CDR3 sequence: CASSQTATNEKLFF. The CDR3 DNA sequence: TGTGCCAGCAGTCAGACTGCAACTAATGAAAAACTGTTTTTT.

The rearrangement uses TRBV19 and TRBJ2-2, with TRBD1 identical over 9 bases. Germline CDR1 LNHDA, CDR2 SQIVND (reference sequence). The V and J ends lost 8 bases and 5 bases, in that order; junction bases with no gene match: 6. This CDR3 is built from 14 residues. CDR3 sequence (DNA): TGTGCCAGTGCCGAACAGGGGGCAACCGGGGAGCTGTTTTTT. This codes for CASAEQGATGELFF.

The gene calls are TRBV6-5 and TRBJ2-1, with TRBD1 as a possible D gene (6 bases). Germline-derived CDR1 and CDR2 are MNHEY and SVGAGI. V lost 0 bases, J lost 5 bases, and 14 bases lay in between. CDR3 length: 16 amino acids. CDR3 nucleotide sequence: TGTGCCAGCAGTTACTCGACAGGACAACGACACAATGAGCAGTTCTTC. The encoded protein is CASSYSTGQRHNEQFF.

The chain carries TRBV7-9 and TRBJ1-6; the D is unclear. V lost 4 bases, J lost 8 bases, and 12 bases lay in between. The germline V gene has CDR1 SEHNR and CDR2 FQNEAQ (reference sequence). CDR3 length: 14 residues. CDR3 sequence (DNA): TGTGCCAGCAGCTCCTGGACTGGAGATTCACCCCTCCACTTT. Translated, it gives CASSSWTGDSPLHF.

The count of this clone is one. J is TRBJ1-4 and V is TRBV14, with D possibly TRBD1 on 6 matching bases. Germline V gene lookup returns CDR1 SGHDN and CDR2 FVKESK. Trimming stripped 3 bases from V and 0 bases from J, with 11 bases between. The CDR3 extends over 16 amino acids. The CDR3 spells CASSQGTPATNEKLFF. The DNA of the CDR3 is TGTGCCAGCAGCCAGGGGACACCCGCAACTAATGAAAAACTGTTTTTT.

The gene calls are TRBV13 and TRBJ2-7; TRBD1 aligns across 9 bases. V shed 2 bases and J 3 bases; nucleotides not matched to a gene: 14. Germline values: CDR1 PRHDT, CDR2 FYEKMQ (reference sequence). The CDR3 covers 18 residues. The CDR3 bases are TGTGCCAGCAGCTTAAGCCCACCTCGGAGGGGACAGGGCTACGAGCAGTACTTC. Translated, it gives CASSLSPPRRGQGYEQYF.

This chain joins TRBV19 and TRBJ1-1; 8 bases are shared with TRBD1. Germline V gene lookup returns CDR1 LNHDA and CDR2 SQIVND (reference sequence). The CDR3 spans 15 residues. Trimming cost V 7 bases and J 1 base; bases outside gene matches: 8. CDR3 loop: CASTQTDRGNTEAFF. CDR3 nucleotides: TGTGCCAGTACCCAGACTGACAGGGGGAACACTGAAGCTTTCTTT.

The chain recombines TRBV6-5 with TRBJ1-1; 8 positions match TRBD1. The V gene end was trimmed by 1 base and the J gene end by 7 bases; junction bases not matched to a gene: 11. The CDR3 loop spans 16 amino acids. Germline V lookup: CDR1 MNHEY, CDR2 SVGAGI. The chain's CDR3 is CASSYFPGGPLGEAFF. CDR3 nucleotides: TGTGCCAGCAGTTACTTTCCAGGGGGCCCATTAGGTGAAGCTTTCTTT.

This sequence joins TRBV18 and TRBJ1-4; 9 bases are a match to TRBD1. Germline assignment: CDR1 KGHSH and CDR2 LQKENI. This CDR3 contains 16 residues. With V trimmed by 2 bases and J by 6 bases, 7 bases remained unmatched. CDR3 loop: CASSPATGGRDEKLFF. The CDR3 DNA sequence: TGTGCCAGCTCACCAGCCACAGGGGGCAGGGATGAAAAACTGTTTTTT.

The J gene is TRBJ2-2, the V gene TRBV2; weak D call: TRBD1 (6 bases). The CDR3 contains 12 residues. Germline V lookup: CDR1 SNHLY, CDR2 FYNNEI. V was cut by 6 bases and J by 6 bases, with 8 bases left in between. The CDR3: CASRPGAGELFF. The CDR3 DNA follows: TGTGCCAGCAGACCAGGGGCCGGGGAGCTGTTTTTT.

The chain carries TRBV2 and TRBJ1-2, with TRBD1 matching over 10 bases. In germline, CDR1 is SNHLY, CDR2 FYNNEI. The CDR3 is 15 residues long. The V segment lost 6 bases and the J segment 2 bases; nucleotides outside the gene matches: 6. CDR3 in amino acids: CASRLTTGGNYGYTF. The CDR3 nucleotides are TGTGCCAGCAGGCTTACGACAGGGGGCAACTATGGCTACACCTTC.

This chain connects TRBV2 to TRBJ2-1, with 9 nucleotides matching TRBD2. The CDR3 length is 14 residues. The V segment lost 5 bases and the J segment 3 bases; nucleotides outside the gene matches: 2. Looked up from germline, CDR1 is SNHLY and CDR2 is FYNNEI. CDR3: CASSSRGGYNEQFF. CDR3 nucleotide sequence: TGTGCCAGCAGTTCGCGGGGGGGCTACAATGAGCAGTTCTTC.

V and J are TRBV11-2 and TRBJ2-1, with D maybe TRBD2 (6 bases). Germline V lookup: CDR1 SGHAT, CDR2 FQNNGV. Trimming removed 5 bases at V and 1 base at J, with 12 bases between. The CDR3 sequence is 15 residues long. In DNA form, the CDR3 reads TGTGCCAGCAGCCCCCGACTAGTGTCCTACAATGAGCAGTTCTTC. Translation gives CASSPRLVSYNEQFF.

The chain recombines TRBV2 with TRBJ1-5; 7 bases are a match to TRBD1. The germline gives CDR1 SNHLY, CDR2 FYNNEI. This CDR3 region has 14 residues. V was pared by 4 bases and J by 7 bases, with 7 bases of the junction left unmatched. The CDR3 DNA reads TGTGCCAGCAGTGGCAGGCAGGGGGTGCAGCCCCAGCATTTT. Translating gives CASSGRQGVQPQHF.

The V and J genes are TRBV6-5 and TRBJ1-3; D not resolved. Deletions cut 6 bases from V and 0 bases from J, with 12 bases between. The CDR3 spans 15 residues. Germline assignment: CDR1 MNHEY and CDR2 SVGAGI. CDR3: CASRATADSGNTIYF. CDR3 nucleotide sequence: TGTGCCAGCAGAGCTACAGCGGACTCTGGAAACACCATATATTTT.

This clone was found a few times. The chain combines TRBV6-5 with TRBJ1-1; maybe TRBD1 (6 bases). V lost 5 bases and J lost 6, with 10 bases in between. CDR3 length: 12 residues. The V gene's germline CDR1 is MNHEY and CDR2 SVGAGI. Here the CDR3 reads CASSSYRAEAFF. The CDR3, as DNA: TGTGCCAGCAGTAGTTACAGGGCTGAAGCTTTCTTT.

The chain employs TRBV30 and TRBJ1-4, with D tentatively TRBD1 (5 bases). V lost 0 bases and J lost 5, with 7 bases in between. Germline lookup yields CDR1 GTSNPN and CDR2 SVGIG (reference sequence). The CDR3 totals 13 residues. The CDR3 spells CAWSVNRNEKLFF. The CDR3 DNA reads as TGTGCCTGGAGTGTCAACAGGAATGAAAAACTGTTTTTT.

This sequence joins TRBV6-4 and TRBJ1-2; D perhaps matches TRBD1 (5 bases). The V gene lost 1 base and the J gene lost 3 bases, with 12 bases spanning the gap. The V gene's germline CDR1 is MRHNA and CDR2 SNTAGT. The CDR3 runs 15 residues. The CDR3 here is CASSDYPGEDYGYTF. In DNA, the CDR3 is TGTGCCAGCAGTGACTATCCGGGGGAGGACTATGGCTACACCTTC.

The V gene is TRBV5-1, the J gene TRBJ2-3; D unclear. Germline assignment: CDR1 SGHRS and CDR2 YFSETQ. This CDR3 region has 12 residues. V dropped 4 bases and J dropped 2 bases, with 5 bases sitting between them. CDR3 in amino acids: CASSQITDTQYF. CDR3 DNA: TGCGCCAGCAGCCAAATCACAGATACGCAGTATTTT.